What follows are 7 T cell receptor beta chains derived from one specimen sequenced in a study of T cells in localized non-small cell lung cancer. Sequenced by immunoSEQ multiplex PCR; TCRdb stores in-frame clones only, minus some. The sample includes roughly 40,000 clones, more than 75% seen only once; the top ten take 3.5%. The sample consisted of peripheral blood, taken before any cancer treatment. These receptors were collected from a man aged 18 to 50 with stage I lung adenocarcinoma.

This chain connects TRBV5-1 to TRBJ1-3; TRBD1 might be the D (6 bases). Germline V gene lookup returns CDR1 SGHRS and CDR2 YFSETQ. V gave up 4 bases and J gave up 9 bases, with 20 bases separating them. CDR3 length equals 15 residues. For the CDR3, the DNA is TGCGCCAGCAGCGATACCGGGACAATGGAAAGCACCATATATTTT. Amino acids: CASSDTGTMESTIYF.

The rearrangement joins TRBV9 to TRBJ1-1, with D perhaps TRBD1 (5 bases). In germline, CDR1 is SGDLS, CDR2 YYNGEE. The CDR3 extends over 14 amino acids. V lost 4 bases and J 1 base, leaving 11 bases between the germline ends. In DNA form, the CDR3 reads TGTGCCAGCAGCACGGGACCCGGGAACACTGAAGCTTTCTTT. Amino acids: CASSTGPGNTEAFF.

The chain is built from TRBV7-9 and TRBJ1-2; TRBD1 matches at 10 bases. The germline gives CDR1 SEHNR, CDR2 FQNEAQ (reference sequence). The V gene end was trimmed by 3 bases and the J gene end by 6 bases; junction bases not matched to a gene: 7. The CDR3 extends over 15 amino acids. CDR3 loop: CASSFARDRGNGYTF. CDR3 nucleotides: TGTGCCAGCAGCTTTGCCCGGGACAGGGGTAATGGCTACACCTTC.

In its sample, this clone was seen once. The rearrangement links TRBV7-2 to TRBJ2-2; 13 bases agree with TRBD2. The CDR3 is 19 amino acids. In germline, CDR1 is SGHTA, CDR2 FQGNSA. The junction had 13 bases not matched to a gene; V was cut back by 2 bases and J by 7 bases. CDR3 region: CASSLRVPLTSGGSGELFF. The CDR3, as DNA: TGTGCCAGCAGCTTAAGGGTCCCCCTGACTAGCGGGGGGAGCGGGGAGCTGTTTTTT.

The chain uses TRBV10-3 and TRBJ1-6; a possible D gene is TRBD1 (5 bases). The CDR3 length is 13 residues. V was trimmed by 7 bases and J by 7 bases, leaving 11 bases between them. The V gene's germline CDR1 is ENHRY and CDR2 SYGVKD. CDR3 DNA: TGTGCCATCAAGGGAACAGGAAATTCACCCCTCCACTTT. It yields the protein CAIKGTGNSPLHF.

V is TRBV7-2 and J is TRBJ1-2; D remains unclear. Deletions cut 3 bases from V and 4 bases from J, with 12 bases between. CDR1 is SGHTA, CDR2 FQGNSA, per germline. The CDR3 runs 14 residues. The CDR3 here is CASSFSTVVYGYTF. CDR3 bases: TGTGCCAGCAGCTTCTCCACAGTAGTCTATGGCTACACCTTC.

The rearrangement uses TRBV4-2 and TRBJ2-2; 10 bases are shared with TRBD2. The V gene end was trimmed by 1 base and the J gene end by 0 bases; junction bases not matched to a gene: 5. Per germline, CDR1 LGHNA and CDR2 YNFKEQ. There are 18 residues in the CDR3. The CDR3 DNA follows: TGTGCCAGCAGCCAAGGAGTAAGCGGGGGGGCGAACACCGGGGAGCTGTTTTTT. It yields the protein CASSQGVSGGANTGELFF.